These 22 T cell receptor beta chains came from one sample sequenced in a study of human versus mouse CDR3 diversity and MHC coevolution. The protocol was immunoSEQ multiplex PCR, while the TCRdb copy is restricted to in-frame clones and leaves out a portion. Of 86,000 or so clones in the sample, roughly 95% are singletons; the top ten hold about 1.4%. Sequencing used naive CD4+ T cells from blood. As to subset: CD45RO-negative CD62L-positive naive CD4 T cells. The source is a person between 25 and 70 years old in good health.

In nucleotides, the CDR3 is TGCGCCAGCAGCTGGGGGGCTAGCGGCAGACCCCTACCGTCCAATGAGCAGTTCTTC. Translated, it gives CASSWGASGRPLPSNEQFF. This chain connects TRBV5-1 to TRBJ2-1; D is perhaps TRBD2 (7 bases). Deletions cut 3 bases from V and 6 bases from J, with 28 bases between. This CDR3 has 19 amino acids. From germline, CDR1 is SGHRS and CDR2 YFSETQ. The variable domain in full, with the rest retrieved from reference TRBV5-1 and TRBJ2-1, is KAGVTQTPRYLIKTRGQQVTLSCSPISGHRSVSWYQQTPGQGLQFLFEYFSETQRNKGNFPGRFSGRQFSNSRSEMNVSTLELGDSALYLCASSWGASGRPLPSNEQFFGPGTRLTVL.

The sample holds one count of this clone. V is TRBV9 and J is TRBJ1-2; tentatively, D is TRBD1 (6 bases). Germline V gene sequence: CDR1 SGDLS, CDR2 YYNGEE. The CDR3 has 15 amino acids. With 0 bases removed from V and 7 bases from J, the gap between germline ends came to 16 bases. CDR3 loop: CASSVEAGGEIGYTF. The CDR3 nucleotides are TGTGCCAGCAGCGTAGAAGCGGGGGGCGAGATTGGCTACACCTTC.

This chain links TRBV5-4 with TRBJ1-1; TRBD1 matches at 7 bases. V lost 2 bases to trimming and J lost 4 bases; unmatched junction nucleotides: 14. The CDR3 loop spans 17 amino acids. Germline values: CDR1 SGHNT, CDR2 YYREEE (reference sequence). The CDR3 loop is CASSFSGDSYGGTEAFF. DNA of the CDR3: TGTGCCAGCAGCTTTTCCGGGGACAGCTACGGGGGCACTGAAGCTTTCTTT.

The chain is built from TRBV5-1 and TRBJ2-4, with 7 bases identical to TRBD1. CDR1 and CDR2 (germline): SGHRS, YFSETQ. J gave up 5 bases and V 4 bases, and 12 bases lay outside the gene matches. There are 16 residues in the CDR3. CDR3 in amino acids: CASSVAGRTGQNIQYF. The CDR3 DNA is TGCGCCAGCAGCGTAGCCGGACGGACAGGTCAAAACATTCAGTACTTC.

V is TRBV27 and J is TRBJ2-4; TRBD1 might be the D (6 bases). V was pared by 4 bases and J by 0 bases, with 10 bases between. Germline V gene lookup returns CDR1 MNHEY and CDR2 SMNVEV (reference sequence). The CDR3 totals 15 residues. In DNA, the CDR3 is TGTGCCAGCAGTTCCGCAGGGGTAGCCAAAAACATTCAGTACTTC. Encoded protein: CASSSAGVAKNIQYF.

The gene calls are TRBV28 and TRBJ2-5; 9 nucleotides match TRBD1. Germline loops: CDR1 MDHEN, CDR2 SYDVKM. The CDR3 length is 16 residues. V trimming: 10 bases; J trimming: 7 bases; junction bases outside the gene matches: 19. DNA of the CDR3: TGTGCCAACAGAGCTTCGGGACAGGGAGGTGGTGGGACCCAGTACTTC. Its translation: CANRASGQGGGGTQYF.

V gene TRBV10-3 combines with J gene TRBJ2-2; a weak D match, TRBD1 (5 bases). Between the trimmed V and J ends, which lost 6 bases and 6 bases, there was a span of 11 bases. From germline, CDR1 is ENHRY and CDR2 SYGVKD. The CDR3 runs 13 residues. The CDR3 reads CAIRGRMAGELFF. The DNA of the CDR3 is TGTGCCATCAGGGGGCGTATGGCCGGGGAGCTGTTTTTT.

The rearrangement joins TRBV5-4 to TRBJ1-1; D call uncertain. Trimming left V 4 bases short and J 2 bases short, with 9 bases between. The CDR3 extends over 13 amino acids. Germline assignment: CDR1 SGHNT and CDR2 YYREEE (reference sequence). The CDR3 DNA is TGTGCCAGCAGCACTCAGGTTAACACTGAAGCTTTCTTT. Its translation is CASSTQVNTEAFF.

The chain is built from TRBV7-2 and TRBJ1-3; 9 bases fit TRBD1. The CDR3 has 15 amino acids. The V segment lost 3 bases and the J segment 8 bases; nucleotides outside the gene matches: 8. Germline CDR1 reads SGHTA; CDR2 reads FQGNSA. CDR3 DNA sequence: TGTGCCAGCAGCTTGTGGGACAGGGCGGAGTACACCATATATTTT. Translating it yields CASSLWDRAEYTIYF.

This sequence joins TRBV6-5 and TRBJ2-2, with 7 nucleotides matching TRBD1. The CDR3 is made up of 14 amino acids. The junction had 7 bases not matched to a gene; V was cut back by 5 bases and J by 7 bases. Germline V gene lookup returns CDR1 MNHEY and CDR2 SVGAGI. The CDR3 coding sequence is TGTGCCAGCAGTGGACAGGTTCAGGGCGGGGAGCTGTTTTTT. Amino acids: CASSGQVQGGELFF.

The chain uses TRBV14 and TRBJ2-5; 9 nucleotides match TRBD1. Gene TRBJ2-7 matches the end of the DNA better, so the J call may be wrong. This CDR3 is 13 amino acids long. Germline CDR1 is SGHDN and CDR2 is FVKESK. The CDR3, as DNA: TGTGCCAGCAGCGGGACAGGGTCCAACGAGCAGTACTTC. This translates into CASSGTGSNEQYF.

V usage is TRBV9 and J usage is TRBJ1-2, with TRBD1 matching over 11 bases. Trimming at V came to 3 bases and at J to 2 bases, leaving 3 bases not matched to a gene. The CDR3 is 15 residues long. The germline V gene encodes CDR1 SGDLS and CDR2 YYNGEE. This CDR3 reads CASSARDRGNYGYTF. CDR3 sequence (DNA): TGTGCCAGCAGCGCCCGGGACAGGGGGAACTATGGCTACACCTTC.

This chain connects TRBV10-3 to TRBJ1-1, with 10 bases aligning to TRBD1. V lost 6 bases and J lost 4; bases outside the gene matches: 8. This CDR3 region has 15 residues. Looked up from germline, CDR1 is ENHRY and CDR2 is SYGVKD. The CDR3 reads CAIRGDRGLGTEAFF. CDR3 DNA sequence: TGTGCCATCAGAGGAGACAGGGGGCTAGGCACTGAAGCTTTCTTT.

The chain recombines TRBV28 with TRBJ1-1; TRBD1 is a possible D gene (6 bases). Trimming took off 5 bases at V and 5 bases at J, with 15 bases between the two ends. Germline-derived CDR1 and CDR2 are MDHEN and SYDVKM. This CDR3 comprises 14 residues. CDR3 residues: CASSQILQGTEAFF. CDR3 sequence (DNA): TGTGCCAGCAGTCAGATCCTACAGGGAACTGAAGCTTTCTTT.

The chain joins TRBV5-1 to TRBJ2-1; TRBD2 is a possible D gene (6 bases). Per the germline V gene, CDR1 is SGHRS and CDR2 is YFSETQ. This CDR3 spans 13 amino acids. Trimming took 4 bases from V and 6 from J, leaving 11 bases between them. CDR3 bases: TGCGCCAGCAGCCGAGCCGGGGGCAATGAGCAGTTCTTC. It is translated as CASSRAGGNEQFF. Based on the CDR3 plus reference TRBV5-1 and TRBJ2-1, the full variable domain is KAGVTQTPRYLIKTRGQQVTLSCSPISGHRSVSWYQQTPGQGLQFLFEYFSETQRNKGNFPGRFSGRQFSNSRSEMNVSTLELGDSALYLCASSRAGGNEQFFGPGTRLTVL.

DNA of the CDR3: TGTGCCAGCAGTCCACACCAAACCTACGAGCAGTACTTC. Protein sequence: CASSPHQTYEQYF. The rearrangement joins TRBV27 to TRBJ2-7, with D unclear. V was shortened by 5 bases and J by 2 bases, with 10 bases between the two germline ends. The CDR3 totals 13 residues. Per germline, CDR1 MNHEY and CDR2 SMNVEV (reference sequence).

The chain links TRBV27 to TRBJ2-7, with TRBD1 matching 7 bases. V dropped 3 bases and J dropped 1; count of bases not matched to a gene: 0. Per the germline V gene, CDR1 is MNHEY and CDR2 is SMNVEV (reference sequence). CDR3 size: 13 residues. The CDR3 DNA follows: TGTGCCAGCAGTTTGGGACAGTCCTACGAGCAGTACTTC. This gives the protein CASSLGQSYEQYF.

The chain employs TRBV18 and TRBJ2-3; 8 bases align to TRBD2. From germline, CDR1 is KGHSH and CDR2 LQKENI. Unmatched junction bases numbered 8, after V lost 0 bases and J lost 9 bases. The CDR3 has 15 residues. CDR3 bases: TGTGCCAGCTCACCACCGGGACTAGATGTGTACACGCAGTATTTT. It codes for CASSPPGLDVYTQYF.

CDR3 sequence (DNA): TGTGCCACCAGACAGACAGGGGGCCAAAACATTCAGTACTTC. Translated: CATRQTGGQNIQYF. This chain joins TRBV15 and TRBJ2-4; 10 bases agree with TRBD1. V dropped 6 bases and J dropped 5; count of bases not matched to a gene: 4. Looked up from germline, CDR1 is LNHNV and CDR2 is YYDKDF (reference sequence). This CDR3 contains 14 residues.

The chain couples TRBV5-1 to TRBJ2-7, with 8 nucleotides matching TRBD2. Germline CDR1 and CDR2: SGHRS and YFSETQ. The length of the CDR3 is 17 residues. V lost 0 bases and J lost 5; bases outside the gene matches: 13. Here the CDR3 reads CASSLDGRPGLGHEQYF. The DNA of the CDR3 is TGCGCCAGCAGCTTGGATGGTCGACCGGGACTAGGCCACGAGCAGTACTTC.

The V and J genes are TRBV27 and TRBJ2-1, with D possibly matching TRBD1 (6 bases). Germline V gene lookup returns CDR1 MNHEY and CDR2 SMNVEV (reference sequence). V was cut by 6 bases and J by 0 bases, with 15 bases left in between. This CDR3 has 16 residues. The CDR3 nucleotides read TGTGCCAGCAGCCGCCCGACAGGCAGCTCCTACAATGAGCAGTTCTTC. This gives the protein CASSRPTGSSYNEQFF.

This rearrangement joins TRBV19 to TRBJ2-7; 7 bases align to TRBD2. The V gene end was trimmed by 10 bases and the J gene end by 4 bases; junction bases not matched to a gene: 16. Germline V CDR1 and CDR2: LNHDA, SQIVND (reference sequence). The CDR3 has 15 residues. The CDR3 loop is CATRAGTAGEYEQYF. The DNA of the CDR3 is TGTGCCACCCGGGCGGGGACGGCGGGGGAATACGAGCAGTACTTC.